The sequence of this T cell receptor (beta chain) was determined in a study of beta chain features in type 1 diabetes. Study-level points and caveats: Patients and controls would share equally any PCR tilt toward shorter templates. A moderate, significant TCRB CDR3 shortening appeared in type 1 diabetes across four CD4+ subsets. HLA effects on TCRB rearrangement stayed unresolved here. Type 1 diabetes patients had fewer VDJ junction insertions and more deletions.

The V and J ends lost 3 bases and 0 bases, in that order; junction bases with no gene match: 4. Germline assignment: CDR1 SGHTA and CDR2 FQGNSA. This CDR3 region has 16 residues. A single heparinised blood sample, averaging roughly 100 mL, was obtained per donor. Turning to this clone: Its antigen is still unknown.

The study reverse transcribed the entire isolated RNA, so it sequenced expressed TCRB transcripts. The data were produced by immunoSEQ multiplex PCR, yet TCRdb's version contains in-frame clones alone and is incomplete. The sample has 40,000 to 45,000 clones; over 60% are singletons. Sequencing used Tregs from blood. The chain links TRBV7-2 to TRBJ2-2; 7 bases match TRBD2. The origin of this receptor is a woman between 18 and 29 years old with type 1 diabetes. Here the CDR3 DNA reads TGTGCCAGCAGCTTTGGCGGGGGAGCGAACACCGGGGAGCTGTTTTTT. Translation: CASSFGGGANTGELFF.